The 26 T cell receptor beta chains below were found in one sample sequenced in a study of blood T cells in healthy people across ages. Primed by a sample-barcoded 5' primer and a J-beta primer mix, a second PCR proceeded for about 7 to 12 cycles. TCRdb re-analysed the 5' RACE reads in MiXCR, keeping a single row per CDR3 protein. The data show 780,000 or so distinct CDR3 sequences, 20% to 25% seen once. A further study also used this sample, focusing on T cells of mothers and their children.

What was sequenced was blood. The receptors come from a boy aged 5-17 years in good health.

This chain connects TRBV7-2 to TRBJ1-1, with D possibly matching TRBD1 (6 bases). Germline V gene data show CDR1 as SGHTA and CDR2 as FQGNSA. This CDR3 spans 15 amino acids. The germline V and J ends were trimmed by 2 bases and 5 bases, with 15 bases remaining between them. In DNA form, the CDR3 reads TGTGCCAGCAGCTTACGGGGGGGGGCAGGAACTGAAGCTTTCTTT. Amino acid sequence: CASSLRGGAGTEAFF.

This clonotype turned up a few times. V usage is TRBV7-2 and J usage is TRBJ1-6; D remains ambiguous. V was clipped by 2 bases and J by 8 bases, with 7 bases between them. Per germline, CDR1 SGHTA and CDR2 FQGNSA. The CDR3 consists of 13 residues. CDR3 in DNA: TGTGCCAGCAGCTTATATAAGGATTCACCCCTCCACTTT. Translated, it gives CASSLYKDSPLHF.

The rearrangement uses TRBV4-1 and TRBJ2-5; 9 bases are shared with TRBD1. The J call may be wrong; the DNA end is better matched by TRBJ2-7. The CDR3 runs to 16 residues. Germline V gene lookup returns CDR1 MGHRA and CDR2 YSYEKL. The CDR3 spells CASSQAGTGLIGEQYF. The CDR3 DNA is TGCGCCAGCAGCCAGGCCGGGACAGGGTTGATCGGCGAGCAGTACTTC.

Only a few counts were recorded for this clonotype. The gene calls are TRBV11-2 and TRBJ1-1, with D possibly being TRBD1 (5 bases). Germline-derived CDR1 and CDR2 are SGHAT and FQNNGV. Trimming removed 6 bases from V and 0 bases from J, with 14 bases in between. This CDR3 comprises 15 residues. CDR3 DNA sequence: TGTGCCAGCAGTCCGACGAGGGGAATGAACACTGAAGCTTTCTTT. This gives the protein CASSPTRGMNTEAFF.

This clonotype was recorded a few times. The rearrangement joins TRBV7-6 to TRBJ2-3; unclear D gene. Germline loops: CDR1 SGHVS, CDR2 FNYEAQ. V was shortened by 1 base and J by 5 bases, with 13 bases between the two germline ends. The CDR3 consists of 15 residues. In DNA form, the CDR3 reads TGTGCCAGCAGCTTAGGGCCCACTGCCAAAGATACGCAGTATTTT. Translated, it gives CASSLGPTAKDTQYF. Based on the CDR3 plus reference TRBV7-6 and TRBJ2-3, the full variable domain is GAGVSQSPRYKVTKRGQDVALRCDPISGHVSLYWYRQALGQGPEFLTYFNYEAQQDKSGLPNDRFSAERPEGSISTLTIQRTEQRDSAMYRCASSLGPTAKDTQYFGPGTRLTVL.

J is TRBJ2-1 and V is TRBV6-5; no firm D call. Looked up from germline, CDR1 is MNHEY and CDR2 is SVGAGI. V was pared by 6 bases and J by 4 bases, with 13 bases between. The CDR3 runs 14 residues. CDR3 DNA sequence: TGTGCCAGCAGGGCCAGTCATGGGTACAATGAGCAGTTCTTC. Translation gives CASRASHGYNEQFF.

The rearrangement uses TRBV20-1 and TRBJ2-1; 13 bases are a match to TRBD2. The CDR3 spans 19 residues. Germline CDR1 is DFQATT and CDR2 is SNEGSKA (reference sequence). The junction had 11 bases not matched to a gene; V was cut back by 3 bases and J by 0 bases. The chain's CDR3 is CSASLLTSGGYSSYNEQFF. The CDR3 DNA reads TGCAGTGCTAGTCTCCTGACTAGCGGGGGGTACAGCTCCTACAATGAGCAGTTCTTC.

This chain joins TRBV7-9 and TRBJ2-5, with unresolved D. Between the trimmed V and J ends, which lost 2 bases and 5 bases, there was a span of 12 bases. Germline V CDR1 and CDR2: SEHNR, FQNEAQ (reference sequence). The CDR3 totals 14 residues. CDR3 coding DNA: TGTGCCAGCAGCTTATGGGGTGATGGGGAGACCCAGTACTTC. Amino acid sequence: CASSLWGDGETQYF.

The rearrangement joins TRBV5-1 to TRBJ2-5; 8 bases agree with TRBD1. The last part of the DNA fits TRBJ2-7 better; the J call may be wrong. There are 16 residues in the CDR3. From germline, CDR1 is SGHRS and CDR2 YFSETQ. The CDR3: CASSFLPGTGNYEQYF. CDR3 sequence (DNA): TGCGCCAGCAGCTTCCTCCCCGGGACAGGAAACTACGAGCAGTACTTC.

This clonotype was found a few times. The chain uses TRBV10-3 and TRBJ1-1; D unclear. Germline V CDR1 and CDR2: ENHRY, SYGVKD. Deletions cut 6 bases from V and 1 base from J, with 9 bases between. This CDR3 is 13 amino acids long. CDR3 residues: CAIRKNENTEAFF. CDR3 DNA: TGTGCCATCAGAAAGAATGAGAACACTGAAGCTTTCTTT.

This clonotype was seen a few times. CDR3 protein: CASSFGREVINEQFF. CDR3 DNA sequence: TGTGCCAGCAGTTTTGGGCGGGAAGTCATCAATGAGCAGTTCTTC. The chain uses TRBV12-3 or TRBV12-4 and TRBJ2-5; possibly TRBD2 for D (6 bases). TRBJ2-1 matches the DNA end more closely, so the J call is doubtful. This CDR3 has 15 amino acids.

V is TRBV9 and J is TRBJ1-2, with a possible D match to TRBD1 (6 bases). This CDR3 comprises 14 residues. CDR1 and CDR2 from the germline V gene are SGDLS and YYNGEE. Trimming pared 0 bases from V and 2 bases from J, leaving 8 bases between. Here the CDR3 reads CASSVARGNYGYTF. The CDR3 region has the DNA TGTGCCAGCAGCGTAGCTAGGGGGAACTATGGCTACACCTTC.

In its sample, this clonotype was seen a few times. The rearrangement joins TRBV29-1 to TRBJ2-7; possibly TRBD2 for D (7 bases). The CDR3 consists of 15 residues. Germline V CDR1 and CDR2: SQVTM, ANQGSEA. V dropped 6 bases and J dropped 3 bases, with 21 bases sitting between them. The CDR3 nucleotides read TGCAGCGTACGATGGGAGGGGACATTGGTCTACGAGCAGTACTTC. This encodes CSVRWEGTLVYEQYF.

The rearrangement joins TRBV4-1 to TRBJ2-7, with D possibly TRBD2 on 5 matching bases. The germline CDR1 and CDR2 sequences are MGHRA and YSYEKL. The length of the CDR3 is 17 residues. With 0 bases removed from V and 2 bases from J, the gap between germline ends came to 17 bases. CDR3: CASSQDGGWLAAYEQYF. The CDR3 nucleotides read TGCGCCAGCAGCCAAGATGGCGGGTGGCTAGCCGCCTACGAGCAGTACTTC.

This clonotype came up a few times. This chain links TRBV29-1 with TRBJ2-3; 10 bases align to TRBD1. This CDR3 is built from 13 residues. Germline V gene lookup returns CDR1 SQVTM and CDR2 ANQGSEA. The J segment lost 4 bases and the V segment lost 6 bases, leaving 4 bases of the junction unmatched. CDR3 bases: TGCAGCGTGGGGGGACAGGGGTCAGATACGCAGTATTTT. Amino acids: CSVGGQGSDTQYF.

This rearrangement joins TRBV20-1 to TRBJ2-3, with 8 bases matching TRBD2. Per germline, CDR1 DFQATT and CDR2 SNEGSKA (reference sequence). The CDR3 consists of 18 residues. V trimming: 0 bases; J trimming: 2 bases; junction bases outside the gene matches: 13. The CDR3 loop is CSARDESGGTSLTDTQYF. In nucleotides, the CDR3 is TGCAGTGCTAGAGACGAAAGCGGGGGAACCTCTCTCACAGATACGCAGTATTTT.

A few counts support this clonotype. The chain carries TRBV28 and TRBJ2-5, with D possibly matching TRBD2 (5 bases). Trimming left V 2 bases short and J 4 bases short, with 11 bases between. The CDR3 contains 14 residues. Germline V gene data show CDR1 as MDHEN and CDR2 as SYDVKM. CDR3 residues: CASSLTAGLETQYF. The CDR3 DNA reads TGTGCCAGCAGTTTAACGGCGGGTCTAGAGACCCAGTACTTC. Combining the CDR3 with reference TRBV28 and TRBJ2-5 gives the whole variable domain DVKVTQSSRYLVKRTGEKVFLECVQDMDHENMFWYRQDPGLGLRLIYFSYDVKMKEKGDIPEGYSVSREKKERFSLILESASTNQTSMYLCASSLTAGLETQYFGPGTRLLVL.

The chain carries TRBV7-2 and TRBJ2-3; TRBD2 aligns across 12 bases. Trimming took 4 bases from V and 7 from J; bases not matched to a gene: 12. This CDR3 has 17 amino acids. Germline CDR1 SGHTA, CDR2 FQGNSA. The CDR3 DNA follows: TGTGCCAGCAGCTCCCAAACGACTAGCGGGAGTTCAAATACGCAGTATTTT. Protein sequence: CASSSQTTSGSSNTQYF. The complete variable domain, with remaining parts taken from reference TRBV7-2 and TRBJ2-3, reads GAGVSQSPSNKVTEKGKDVELRCDPISGHTALYWYRQSLGQGLEFLIYFQGNSAPDKSGLPSDRFSAERTGGSVSTLTIQRTQQEDSAVYLCASSSQTTSGSSNTQYFGPGTRLTVL.

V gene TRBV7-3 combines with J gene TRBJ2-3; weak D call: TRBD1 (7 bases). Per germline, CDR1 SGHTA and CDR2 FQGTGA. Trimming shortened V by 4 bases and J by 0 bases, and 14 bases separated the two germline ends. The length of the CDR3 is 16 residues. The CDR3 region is CASSSAGGISTDTQYF. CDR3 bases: TGTGCCAGCAGCTCAGCAGGGGGGATAAGCACAGATACGCAGTATTTT.

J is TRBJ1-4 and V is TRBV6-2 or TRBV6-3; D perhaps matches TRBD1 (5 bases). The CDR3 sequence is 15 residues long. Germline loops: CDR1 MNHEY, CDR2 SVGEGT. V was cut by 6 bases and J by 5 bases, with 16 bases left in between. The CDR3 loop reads CASRVFGAGNEKLFF. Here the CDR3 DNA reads TGTGCCAGCAGAGTCTTCGGGGCAGGAAATGAAAAACTGTTTTTT.

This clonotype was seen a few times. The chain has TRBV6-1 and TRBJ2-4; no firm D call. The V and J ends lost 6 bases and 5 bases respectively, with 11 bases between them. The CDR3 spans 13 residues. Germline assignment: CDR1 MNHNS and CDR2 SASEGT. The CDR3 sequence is CASSPRYENIQYF. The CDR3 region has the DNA TGTGCCAGCAGCCCCCGGTACGAAAACATTCAGTACTTC.

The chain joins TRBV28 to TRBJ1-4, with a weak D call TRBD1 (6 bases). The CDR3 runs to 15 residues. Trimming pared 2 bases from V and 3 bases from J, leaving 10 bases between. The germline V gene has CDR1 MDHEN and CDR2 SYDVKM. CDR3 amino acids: CASSLPGQPNEKLFF. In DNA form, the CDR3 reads TGTGCCAGCAGTTTACCCGGACAGCCTAATGAAAAACTGTTTTTT.

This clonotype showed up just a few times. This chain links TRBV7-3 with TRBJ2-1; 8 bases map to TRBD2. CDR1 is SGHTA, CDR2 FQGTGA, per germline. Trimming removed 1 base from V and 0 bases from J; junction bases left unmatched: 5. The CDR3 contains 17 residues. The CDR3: CASSLMGGTSSYNEQFF. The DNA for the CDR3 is TGTGCCAGCAGCTTAATGGGCGGGACTAGCTCCTACAATGAGCAGTTCTTC.

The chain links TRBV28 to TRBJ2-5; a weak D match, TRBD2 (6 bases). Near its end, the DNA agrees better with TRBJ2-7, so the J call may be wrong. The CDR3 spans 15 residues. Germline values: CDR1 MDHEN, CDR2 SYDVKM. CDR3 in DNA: TGTGCCAGCAGTCTCTGGACTAAACTCTCCTACGAGCAGTACTTC. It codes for CASSLWTKLSYEQYF.

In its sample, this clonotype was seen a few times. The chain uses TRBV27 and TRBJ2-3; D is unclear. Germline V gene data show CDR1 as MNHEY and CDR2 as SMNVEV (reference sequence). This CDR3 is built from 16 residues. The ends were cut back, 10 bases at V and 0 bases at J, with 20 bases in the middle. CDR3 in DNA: TGTGCCACCTCCCTTCAGCCCCTCGCTAGCACAGATACGCAGTATTTT. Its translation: CATSLQPLASTDTQYF.

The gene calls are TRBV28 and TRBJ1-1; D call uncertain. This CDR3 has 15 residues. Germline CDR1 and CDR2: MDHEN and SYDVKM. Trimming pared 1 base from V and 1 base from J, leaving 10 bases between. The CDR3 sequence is CASSLFLAGNTEAFF. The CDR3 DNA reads TGTGCCAGCAGTTTATTCTTGGCAGGGAACACTGAAGCTTTCTTT.